The 8 T cell receptor beta chains reported below all come from one sample, sequenced in a study of beta chain features in type 1 diabetes. No antigen has been identified for these receptors. Study observations and caveats: When Type 1 diabetes patients were examined, their TCRB CDR3s proved moderately but significantly shorter in all four CD4+ subsets.

What was sequenced were expressed TCRB transcripts, since all of the isolated RNA had been reverse transcribed. The repertoire was sequenced with immunoSEQ multiplex PCR; TCRdb's copy has only in-frame clones and lacks some. This table has about 740,000 clones, around an eighth appearing once. Sequencing used naive CD4+ T cells from blood. Receptor source: a man younger than 35 with type 1 diabetes.

J is TRBJ2-1 and V is TRBV5-1; tentatively, D is TRBD1 (5 bases). The germline V gene encodes CDR1 SGHRS and CDR2 YFSETQ. This CDR3 spans 15 amino acids. V gave up 0 bases and J gave up 8 bases, with 15 bases separating them. For the CDR3, the DNA is TGCGCCAGCAGCTTGGAAAGGGGTTACTTAGATGAGCAGTTCTTC. Protein: CASSLERGYLDEQFF.

The chain recombines TRBV18 with TRBJ2-5; 10 nucleotides agree with TRBD2. The CDR3 spans 20 residues. With 3 bases clipped from V and 5 bases from J, the junction kept 21 bases outside the gene matches. CDR1 is KGHSH and CDR2 is LQKENI in the germline V gene. Here the CDR3 reads CASSPIASGGTTGSRETQYF. CDR3 coding DNA: TGTGCCAGCTCACCGATTGCTAGCGGGGGAACCACGGGGTCTCGGGAGACCCAGTACTTC.

The chain couples TRBV20-1 to TRBJ1-5; no clear D gene. The CDR3 loop spans 10 amino acids. Looked up from germline, CDR1 is DFQATT and CDR2 is SNEGSKA (reference sequence). V was cut by 5 bases and J by 9 bases, with 8 bases left in between. This chain's CDR3 is CSAGFPPQHF. CDR3 nucleotide sequence: TGCAGTGCTGGGTTCCCGCCCCAGCATTTT.

This clone has more than one count but fewer than ten. This chain joins TRBV6-6 and TRBJ1-4; D uncertain. The germline gives CDR1 MNHNY, CDR2 SVGAGI (reference sequence). The CDR3 sequence is 14 residues long. Trimming left V 7 bases short and J 1 base short, with 10 bases between. CDR3 bases: TGTGCCAGCACCCCGAGGATAACTAATGAAAAACTGTTTTTT. Translating it yields CASTPRITNEKLFF.

The chain uses TRBV11-3 and TRBJ2-3; the D gene is possibly TRBD2 (5 bases). Trimming stripped 5 bases from V and 2 bases from J, with 17 bases between. This CDR3 is built from 16 residues. The germline V gene has CDR1 SGHNT and CDR2 YENEEA. The CDR3 spells CASSPGVARDTDTQYF. Here the CDR3 DNA reads TGTGCCAGCAGCCCCGGGGTAGCGAGGGACACAGATACGCAGTATTTT. The complete variable domain, with remaining parts taken from reference TRBV11-3 and TRBJ2-3, reads EAGVVQSPRYKIIEKKQPVAFWCNPISGHNTLYWYLQNLGQGPELLIRYENEEAVDDSQLPKDRFSAERLKGVDSTLKIQPAELGDSAVYLCASSPGVARDTDTQYFGPGTRLTVL.

The rearrangement uses TRBV25-1 and TRBJ2-1; TRBD1 aligns across 7 bases. The CDR3 runs to 12 residues. V trimming: 0 bases; J trimming: 14 bases; junction bases outside the gene matches: 4. Germline CDR1 MGHDK, CDR2 SYGVNS. The DNA for the CDR3 is TGTGCCAGCAGTGAATATCGACAGGGAGAGTTCTTC. It encodes CASSEYRQGEFF.

The chain links TRBV18 to TRBJ1-2; D may be TRBD1 (5 bases). The V end lost 3 bases, the J end lost 3 bases, and 11 bases lay between the germline ends. The V gene's germline CDR1 is KGHSH and CDR2 LQKENI. The CDR3 totals 14 residues. CDR3 bases: TGTGCCAGCTCACCGGCGGGGCAGGACTATGGCTACACCTTC. It specifies CASSPAGQDYGYTF.

This sequence joins TRBV7-9 and TRBJ1-2; D not resolved. Germline V CDR1 and CDR2: SEHNR, FQNEAQ (reference sequence). The CDR3 loop spans 13 amino acids. Between the trimmed V and J ends, which lost 3 bases and 3 bases, there was a span of 8 bases. The CDR3 sequence: CASSFGSDYGYTF. CDR3 DNA: TGTGCCAGCAGCTTTGGGAGTGACTATGGCTACACCTTC.